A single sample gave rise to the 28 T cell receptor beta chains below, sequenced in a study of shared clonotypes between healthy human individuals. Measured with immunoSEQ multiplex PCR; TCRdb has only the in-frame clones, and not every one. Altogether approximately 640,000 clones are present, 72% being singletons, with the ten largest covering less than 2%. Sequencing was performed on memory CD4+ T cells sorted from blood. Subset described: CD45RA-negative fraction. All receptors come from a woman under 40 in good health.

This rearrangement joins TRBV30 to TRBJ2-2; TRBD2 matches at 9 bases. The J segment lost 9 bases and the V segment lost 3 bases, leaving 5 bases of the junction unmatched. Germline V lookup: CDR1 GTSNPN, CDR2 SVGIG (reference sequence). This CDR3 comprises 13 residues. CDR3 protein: CAWRSSGTWELFF. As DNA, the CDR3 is TGTGCCTGGAGGTCTAGCGGGACCTGGGAGCTGTTTTTT.

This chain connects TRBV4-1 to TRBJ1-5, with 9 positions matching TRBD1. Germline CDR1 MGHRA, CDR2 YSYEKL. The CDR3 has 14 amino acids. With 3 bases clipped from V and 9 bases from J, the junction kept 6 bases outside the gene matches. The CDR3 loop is CASSQPGQGRPQHF. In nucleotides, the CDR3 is TGCGCCAGCAGCCAGCCGGGACAGGGTAGGCCCCAGCATTTT.

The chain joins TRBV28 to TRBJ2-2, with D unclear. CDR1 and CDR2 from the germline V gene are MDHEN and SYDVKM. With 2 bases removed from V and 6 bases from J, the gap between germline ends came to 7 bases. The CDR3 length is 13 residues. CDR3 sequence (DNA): TGTGCCAGCAGTTTAATTCGTCCCGGGGAGCTGTTTTTT. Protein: CASSLIRPGELFF. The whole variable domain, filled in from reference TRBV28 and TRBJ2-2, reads DVKVTQSSRYLVKRTGEKVFLECVQDMDHENMFWYRQDPGLGLRLIYFSYDVKMKEKGDIPEGYSVSREKKERFSLILESASTNQTSMYLCASSLIRPGELFFGEGSRLTVL.

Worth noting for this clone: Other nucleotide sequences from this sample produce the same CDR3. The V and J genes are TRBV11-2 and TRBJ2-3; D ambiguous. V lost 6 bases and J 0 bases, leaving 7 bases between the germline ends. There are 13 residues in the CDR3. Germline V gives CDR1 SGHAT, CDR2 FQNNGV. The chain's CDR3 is CASSNPSTDTQYF. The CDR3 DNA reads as TGTGCCAGCAGTAATCCTAGCACAGATACGCAGTATTTT.

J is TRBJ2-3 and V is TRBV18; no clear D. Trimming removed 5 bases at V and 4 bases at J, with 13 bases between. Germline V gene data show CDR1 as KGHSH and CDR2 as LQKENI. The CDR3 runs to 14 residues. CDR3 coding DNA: TGTGCCAGCTCATTTTCGGAGCTACCAGATACGCAGTATTTT. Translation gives CASSFSELPDTQYF.

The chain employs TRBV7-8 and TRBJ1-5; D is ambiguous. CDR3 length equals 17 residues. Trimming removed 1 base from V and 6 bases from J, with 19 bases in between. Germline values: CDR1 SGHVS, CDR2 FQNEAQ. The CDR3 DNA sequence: TGTGCCAGCAGCTTAGATCCTCTCATCCGGGGTTTTCAGCCCCAGCATTTT. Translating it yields CASSLDPLIRGFQPQHF.

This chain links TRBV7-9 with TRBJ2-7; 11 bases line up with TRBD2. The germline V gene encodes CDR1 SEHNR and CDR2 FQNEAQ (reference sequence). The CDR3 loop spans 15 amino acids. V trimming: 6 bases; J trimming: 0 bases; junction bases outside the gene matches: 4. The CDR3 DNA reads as TGTGCCAGCAGTATGGGACTAGCGGCCTCCTACGAGCAGTACTTC. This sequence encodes CASSMGLAASYEQYF.

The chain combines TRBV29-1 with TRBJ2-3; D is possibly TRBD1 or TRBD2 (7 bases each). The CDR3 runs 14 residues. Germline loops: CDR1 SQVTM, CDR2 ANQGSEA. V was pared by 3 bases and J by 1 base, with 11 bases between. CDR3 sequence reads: CSVDPGGGTDTQYF. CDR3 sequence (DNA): TGCAGCGTTGACCCAGGGGGGGGCACAGATACGCAGTATTTT.

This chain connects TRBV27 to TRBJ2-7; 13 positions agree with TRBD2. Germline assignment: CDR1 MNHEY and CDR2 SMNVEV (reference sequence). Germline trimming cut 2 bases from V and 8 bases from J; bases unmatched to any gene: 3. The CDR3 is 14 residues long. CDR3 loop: CASSLGTSGDKQYF. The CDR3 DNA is TGTGCCAGCAGTTTAGGGACTAGCGGGGATAAGCAGTACTTC.

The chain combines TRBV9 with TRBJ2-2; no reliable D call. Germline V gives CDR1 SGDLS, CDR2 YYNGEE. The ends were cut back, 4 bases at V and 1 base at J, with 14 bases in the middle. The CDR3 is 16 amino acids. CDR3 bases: TGTGCCAGCAGCTCACGACCGGGCGGGAACACCGGGGAGCTGTTTTTT. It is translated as CASSSRPGGNTGELFF.

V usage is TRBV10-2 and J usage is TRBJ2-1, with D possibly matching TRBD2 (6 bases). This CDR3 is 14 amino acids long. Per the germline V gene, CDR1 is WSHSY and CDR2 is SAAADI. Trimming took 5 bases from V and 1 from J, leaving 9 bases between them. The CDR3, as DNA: TGCGCCAGCAGTCGTGGGGGGTCCTACAATGAGCAGTTCTTC. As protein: CASSRGGSYNEQFF.

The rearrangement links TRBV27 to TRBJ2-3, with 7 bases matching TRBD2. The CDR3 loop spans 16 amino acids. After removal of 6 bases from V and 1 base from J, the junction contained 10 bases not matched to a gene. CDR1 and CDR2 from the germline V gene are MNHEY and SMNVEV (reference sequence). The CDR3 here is CASRLAVAGGTDTQYF. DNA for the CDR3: TGTGCCAGCAGGCTAGCGGTTGCGGGGGGCACAGATACGCAGTATTTT.

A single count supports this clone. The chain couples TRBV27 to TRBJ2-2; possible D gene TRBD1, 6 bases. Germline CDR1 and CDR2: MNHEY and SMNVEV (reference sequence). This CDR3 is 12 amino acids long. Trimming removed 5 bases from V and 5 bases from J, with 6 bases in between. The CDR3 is CASSTGTGELFF. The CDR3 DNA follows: TGTGCCAGCAGTACAGGGACCGGGGAGCTGTTTTTT.

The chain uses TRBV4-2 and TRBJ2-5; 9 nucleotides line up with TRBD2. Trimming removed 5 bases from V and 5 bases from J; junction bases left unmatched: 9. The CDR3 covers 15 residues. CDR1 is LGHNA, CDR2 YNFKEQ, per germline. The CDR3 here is CASSVAGGPGETQYF. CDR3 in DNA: TGTGCCAGCAGCGTTGCGGGAGGGCCAGGGGAGACCCAGTACTTC.

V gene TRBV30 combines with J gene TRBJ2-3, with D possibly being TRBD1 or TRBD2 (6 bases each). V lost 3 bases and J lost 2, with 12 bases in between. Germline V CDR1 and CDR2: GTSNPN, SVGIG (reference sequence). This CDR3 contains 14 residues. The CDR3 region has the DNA TGTGCCTGGAGGAAGGGGGGTGCCACAGATACGCAGTATTTT. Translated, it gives CAWRKGGATDTQYF.

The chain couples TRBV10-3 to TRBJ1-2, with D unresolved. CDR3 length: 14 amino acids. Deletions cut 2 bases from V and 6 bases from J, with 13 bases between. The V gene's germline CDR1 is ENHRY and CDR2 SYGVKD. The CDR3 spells CAISEAGSGDGYTF. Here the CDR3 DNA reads TGTGCCATCAGTGAGGCCGGATCCGGCGATGGCTACACCTTC.

The CDR3 bases are TGTGCCAGCAGCCCCCAGGGCGGTGGGGGGAACACCGGGGAGCTGTTTTTT. Protein product: CASSPQGGGGNTGELFF. This chain links TRBV9 with TRBJ2-2; D tentatively fits TRBD1 or TRBD2 (5 bases each). With 4 bases removed from V and 1 base from J, the gap between germline ends came to 17 bases. Germline CDR1 is SGDLS and CDR2 is YYNGEE. The CDR3 spans 17 residues.

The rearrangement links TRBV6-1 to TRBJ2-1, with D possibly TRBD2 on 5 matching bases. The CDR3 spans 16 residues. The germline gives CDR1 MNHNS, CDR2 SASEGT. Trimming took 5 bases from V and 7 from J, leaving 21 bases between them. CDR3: CASSKGWTPGGNEQFF. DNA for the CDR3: TGTGCCAGCAGTAAAGGTTGGACTCCCGGTGGGAATGAGCAGTTCTTC.

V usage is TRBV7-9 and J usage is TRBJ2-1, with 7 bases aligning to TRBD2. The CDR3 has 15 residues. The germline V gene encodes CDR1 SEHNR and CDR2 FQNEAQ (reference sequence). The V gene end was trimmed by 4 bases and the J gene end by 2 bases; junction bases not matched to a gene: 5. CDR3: CASSSFREAYNEQFF. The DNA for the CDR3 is TGTGCCAGCAGCTCCTTTCGGGAGGCCTACAATGAGCAGTTCTTC.

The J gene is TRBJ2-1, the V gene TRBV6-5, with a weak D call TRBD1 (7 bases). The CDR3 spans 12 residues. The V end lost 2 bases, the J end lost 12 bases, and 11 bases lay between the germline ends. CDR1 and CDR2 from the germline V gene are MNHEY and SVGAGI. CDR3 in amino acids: CASSYGGGSQFF. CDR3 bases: TGTGCCAGCAGTTACGGAGGGGGCTCGCAGTTCTTC.

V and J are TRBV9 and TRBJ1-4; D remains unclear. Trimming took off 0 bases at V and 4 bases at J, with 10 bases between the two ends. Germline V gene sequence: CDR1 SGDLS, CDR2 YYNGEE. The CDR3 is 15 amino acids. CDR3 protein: CASSVGAPGNEKLFF. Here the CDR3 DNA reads TGTGCCAGCAGCGTAGGGGCGCCTGGTAATGAAAAACTGTTTTTT.

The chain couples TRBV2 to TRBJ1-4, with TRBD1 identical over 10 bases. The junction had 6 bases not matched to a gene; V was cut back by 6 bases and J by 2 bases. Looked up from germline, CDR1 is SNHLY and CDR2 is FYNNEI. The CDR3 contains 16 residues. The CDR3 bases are TGTGCCAGCAGCAAGGGACAGGGGACCACTAATGAAAAACTGTTTTTT. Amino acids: CASSKGQGTTNEKLFF.

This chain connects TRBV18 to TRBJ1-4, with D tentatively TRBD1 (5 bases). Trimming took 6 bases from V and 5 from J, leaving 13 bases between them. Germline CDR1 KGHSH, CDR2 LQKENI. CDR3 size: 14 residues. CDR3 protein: CASSFGTGNEKLFF. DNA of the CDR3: TGTGCCAGCTCTTTCGGGACGGGGAATGAAAAACTGTTTTTT.

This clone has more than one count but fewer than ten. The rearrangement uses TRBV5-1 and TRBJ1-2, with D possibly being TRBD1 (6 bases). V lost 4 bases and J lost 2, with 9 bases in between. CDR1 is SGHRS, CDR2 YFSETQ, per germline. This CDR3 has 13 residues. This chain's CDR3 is CASSTGPNYGYTF. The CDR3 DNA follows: TGCGCCAGCAGCACAGGGCCAAACTATGGCTACACCTTC.

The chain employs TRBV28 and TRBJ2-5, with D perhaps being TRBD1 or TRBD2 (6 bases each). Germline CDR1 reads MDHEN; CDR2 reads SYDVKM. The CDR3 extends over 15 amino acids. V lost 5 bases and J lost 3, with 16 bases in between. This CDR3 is CASSMWTGGKETQYF. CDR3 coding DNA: TGTGCCAGCAGTATGTGGACCGGGGGCAAAGAGACCCAGTACTTC.

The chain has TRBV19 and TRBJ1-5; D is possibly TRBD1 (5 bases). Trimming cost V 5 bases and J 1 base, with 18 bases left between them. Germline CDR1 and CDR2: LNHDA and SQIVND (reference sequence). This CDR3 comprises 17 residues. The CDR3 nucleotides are TGTGCCAGTAGTTTCCCCGTGGGGGAGGGCAGCAATCAGCCCCAGCATTTT. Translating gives CASSFPVGEGSNQPQHF.

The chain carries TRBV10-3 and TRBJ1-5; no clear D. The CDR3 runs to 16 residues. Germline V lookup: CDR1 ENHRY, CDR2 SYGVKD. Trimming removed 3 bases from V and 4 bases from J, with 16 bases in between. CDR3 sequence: CAISEGGALENQPQHF. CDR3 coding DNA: TGTGCCATCAGTGAAGGAGGAGCCCTTGAGAATCAGCCCCAGCATTTT.

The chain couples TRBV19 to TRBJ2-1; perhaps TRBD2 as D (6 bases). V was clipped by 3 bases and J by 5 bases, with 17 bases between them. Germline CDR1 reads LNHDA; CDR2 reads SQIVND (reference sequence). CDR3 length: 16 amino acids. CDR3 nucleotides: TGTGCCAGTAGTATTAGCGGCGGCTACAGGAACAATGAGCAGTTCTTC. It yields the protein CASSISGGYRNNEQFF. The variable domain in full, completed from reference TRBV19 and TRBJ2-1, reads DGGITQSPKYLFRKEGQNVTLSCEQNLNHDAMYWYRQDPGQGLRLIYYSQIVNDFQKGDIAEGYSVSREKKESFPLTVTSAQKNPTAFYLCASSISGGYRNNEQFFGPGTRLTVL.